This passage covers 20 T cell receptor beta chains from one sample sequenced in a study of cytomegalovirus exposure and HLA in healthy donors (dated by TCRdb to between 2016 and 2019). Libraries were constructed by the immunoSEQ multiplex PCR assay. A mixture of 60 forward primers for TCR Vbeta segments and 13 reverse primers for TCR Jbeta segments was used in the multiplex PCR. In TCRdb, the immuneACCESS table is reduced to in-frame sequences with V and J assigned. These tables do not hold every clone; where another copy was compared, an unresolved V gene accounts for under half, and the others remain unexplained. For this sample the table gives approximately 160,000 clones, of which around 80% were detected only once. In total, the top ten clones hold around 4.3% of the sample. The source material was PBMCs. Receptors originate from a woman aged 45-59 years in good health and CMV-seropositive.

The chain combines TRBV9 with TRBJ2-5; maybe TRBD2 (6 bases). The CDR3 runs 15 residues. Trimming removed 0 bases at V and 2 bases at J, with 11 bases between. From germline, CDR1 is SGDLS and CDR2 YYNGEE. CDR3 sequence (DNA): TGTGCCAGCAGCGTAGAGGGGACTCCTCAAGAGACCCAGTACTTC. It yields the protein CASSVEGTPQETQYF.

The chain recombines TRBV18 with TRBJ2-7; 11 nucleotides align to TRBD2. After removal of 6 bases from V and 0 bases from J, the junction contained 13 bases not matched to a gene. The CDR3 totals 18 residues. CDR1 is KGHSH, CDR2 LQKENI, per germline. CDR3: CASSPQTSGGASSYEQYF. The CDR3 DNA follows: TGTGCCAGCTCGCCCCAAACTAGCGGGGGCGCGAGCTCCTACGAGCAGTACTTC.

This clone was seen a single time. The CDR3 sequence is CASSGTSQGRVTGELFF. For the CDR3, the DNA is TGTGCCAGCAGCGGCACTAGCCAGGGACGGGTCACCGGGGAGCTGTTTTTT. J is TRBJ2-2 and V is TRBV9, with D tentatively TRBD2 (6 bases). This CDR3 has 17 amino acids. The germline V and J ends were trimmed by 3 bases and 4 bases, with 19 bases remaining between them. Per germline, CDR1 SGDLS and CDR2 YYNGEE. The entire variable domain, with the rest obtained from reference TRBV9 and TRBJ2-2, is as follows: DSGVTQTPKHLITATGQRVTLRCSPRSGDLSVYWYQQSLDQGLQFLIQYYNGEERAKGNILERFSAQQFPDLHSELNLSSLELGDSALYFCASSGTSQGRVTGELFFGEGSRLTVL.

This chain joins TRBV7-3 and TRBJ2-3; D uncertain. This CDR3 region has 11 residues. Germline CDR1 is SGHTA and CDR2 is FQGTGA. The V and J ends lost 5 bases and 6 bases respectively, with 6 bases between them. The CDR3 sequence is CASSVSDTQYF. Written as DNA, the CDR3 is TGTGCCAGCAGCGTTTCGGATACGCAGTATTTT.

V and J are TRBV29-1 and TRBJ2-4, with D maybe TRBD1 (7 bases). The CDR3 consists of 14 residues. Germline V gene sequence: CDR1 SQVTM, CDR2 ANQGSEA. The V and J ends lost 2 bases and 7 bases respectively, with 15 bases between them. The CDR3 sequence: CSVESWSGGNIQYF. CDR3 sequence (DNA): TGCAGCGTTGAAAGTTGGTCAGGGGGGAACATTCAGTACTTC.

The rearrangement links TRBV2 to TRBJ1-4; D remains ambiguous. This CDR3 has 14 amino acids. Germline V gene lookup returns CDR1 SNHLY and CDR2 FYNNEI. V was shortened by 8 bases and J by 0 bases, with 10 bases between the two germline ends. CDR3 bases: TGTGCCAGCCGATCAGCGTCAACTAATGAAAAACTGTTTTTT. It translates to CASRSASTNEKLFF.

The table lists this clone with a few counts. This CDR3 is CASSRTSGPYEQYF. The CDR3 coding sequence is TGTGCCAGCAGCAGGACTAGCGGACCCTACGAGCAGTACTTC. The chain has TRBV7-2 and TRBJ2-7, with 10 bases matching TRBD2. V trimming: 5 bases; J trimming: 2 bases; junction bases outside the gene matches: 3. CDR1 is SGHTA and CDR2 is FQGNSA in the germline V gene. CDR3 length: 14 amino acids. The entire variable domain, with the rest obtained from reference TRBV7-2 and TRBJ2-7, is as follows: GAGVSQSPSNKVTEKGKDVELRCDPISGHTALYWYRQSLGQGLEFLIYFQGNSAPDKSGLPSDRFSAERTGGSVSTLTIQRTQQEDSAVYLCASSRTSGPYEQYFGPGTRLTVT.

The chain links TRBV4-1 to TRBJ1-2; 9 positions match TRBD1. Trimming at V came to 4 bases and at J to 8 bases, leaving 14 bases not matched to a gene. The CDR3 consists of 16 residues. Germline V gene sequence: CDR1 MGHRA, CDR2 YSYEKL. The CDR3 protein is CASSRIDSQGARGYTF. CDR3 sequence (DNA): TGCGCCAGCAGCCGGATAGATTCACAGGGGGCGAGGGGCTACACCTTC.

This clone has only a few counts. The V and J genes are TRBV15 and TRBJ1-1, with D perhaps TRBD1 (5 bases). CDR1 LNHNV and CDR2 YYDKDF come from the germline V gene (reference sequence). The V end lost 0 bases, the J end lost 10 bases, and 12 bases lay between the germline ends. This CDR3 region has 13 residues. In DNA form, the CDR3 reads TGTGCCACCAGCAGAGACATTCGGGGGACAGCTTTCTTT. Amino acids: CATSRDIRGTAFF.

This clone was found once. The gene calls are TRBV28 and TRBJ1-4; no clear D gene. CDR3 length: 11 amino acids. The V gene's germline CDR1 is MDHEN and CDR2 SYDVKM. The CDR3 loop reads CASTTNEKLFF. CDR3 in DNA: TGTGCTTCCACAACTAATGAAAAACTGTTTTTT. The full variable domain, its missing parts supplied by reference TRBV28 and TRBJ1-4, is DVKVTQSSRYLVKRTGEKVFLECVQDMDHENMFWYRQDPGLGLRLIYFSYDVKMKEKGDIPEGYSVSREKKERFSLILESASTNQTSMYLCASTTNEKLFFGSGTQLSVL.

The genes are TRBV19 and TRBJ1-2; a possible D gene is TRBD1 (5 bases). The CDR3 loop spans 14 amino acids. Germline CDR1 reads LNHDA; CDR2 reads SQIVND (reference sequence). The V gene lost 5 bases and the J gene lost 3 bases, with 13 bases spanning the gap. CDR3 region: CASSSRVLDYGYTF. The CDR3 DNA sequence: TGTGCCAGTAGTTCCAGGGTGTTGGACTATGGCTACACCTTC.

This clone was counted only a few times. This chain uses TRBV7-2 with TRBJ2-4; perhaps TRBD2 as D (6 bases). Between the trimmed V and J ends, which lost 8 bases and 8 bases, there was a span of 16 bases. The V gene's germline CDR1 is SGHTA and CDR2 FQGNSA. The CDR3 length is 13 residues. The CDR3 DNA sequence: TGTGCCAGCTCGAATATAAGGAGGGACATTCAGTACTTC. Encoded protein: CASSNIRRDIQYF.

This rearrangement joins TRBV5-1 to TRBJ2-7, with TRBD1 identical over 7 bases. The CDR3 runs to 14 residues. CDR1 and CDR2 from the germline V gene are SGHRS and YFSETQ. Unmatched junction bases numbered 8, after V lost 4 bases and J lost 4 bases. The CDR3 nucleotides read TGCGCCAGCAGCGACGACAGGGCGTGGTACGAGCAGTACTTC. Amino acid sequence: CASSDDRAWYEQYF.

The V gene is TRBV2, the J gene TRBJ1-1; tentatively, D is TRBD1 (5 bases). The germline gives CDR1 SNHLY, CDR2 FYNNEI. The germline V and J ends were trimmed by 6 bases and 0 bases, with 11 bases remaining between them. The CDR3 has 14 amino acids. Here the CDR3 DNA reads TGTGCCAGCAGAAAACAGGCTATGAACACTGAAGCTTTCTTT. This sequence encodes CASRKQAMNTEAFF.

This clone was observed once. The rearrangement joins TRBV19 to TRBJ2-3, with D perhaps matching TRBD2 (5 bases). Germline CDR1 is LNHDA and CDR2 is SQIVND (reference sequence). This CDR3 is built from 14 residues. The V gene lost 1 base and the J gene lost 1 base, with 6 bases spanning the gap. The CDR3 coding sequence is TGTGCCAGTAGTATAGGAGCGGGCACAGATACGCAGTATTTT. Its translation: CASSIGAGTDTQYF.

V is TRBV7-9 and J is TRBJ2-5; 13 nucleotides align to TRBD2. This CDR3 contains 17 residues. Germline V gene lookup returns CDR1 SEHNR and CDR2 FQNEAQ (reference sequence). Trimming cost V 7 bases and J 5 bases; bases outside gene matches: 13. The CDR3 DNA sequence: TGTGCCAGCACCGACCCCGGACTAGCGGGAGTTAGTGAGACCCAGTACTTC. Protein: CASTDPGLAGVSETQYF.

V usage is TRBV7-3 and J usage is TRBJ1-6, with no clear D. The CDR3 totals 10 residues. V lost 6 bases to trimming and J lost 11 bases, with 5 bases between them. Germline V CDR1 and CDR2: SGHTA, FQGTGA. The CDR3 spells CASSPTPLHF. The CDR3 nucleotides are TGTGCCAGCAGTCCCACACCCCTCCACTTT. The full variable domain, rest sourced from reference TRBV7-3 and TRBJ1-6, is GAGVSQTPSNKVTEKGKYVELRCDPISGHTALYWYRQSLGQGPEFLIYFQGTGAADDSGLPNDRFFAVRPEGSVSTLKIQRTERGDSAVYLCASSPTPLHFGNGTRLTVT.

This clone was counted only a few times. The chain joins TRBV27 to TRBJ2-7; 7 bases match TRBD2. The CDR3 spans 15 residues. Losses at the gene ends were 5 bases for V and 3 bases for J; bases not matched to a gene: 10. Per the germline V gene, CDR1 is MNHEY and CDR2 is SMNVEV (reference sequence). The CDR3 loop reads CASSPSPGRDYEQYF. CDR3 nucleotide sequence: TGTGCCAGCAGTCCGTCTCCTGGGAGGGACTACGAGCAGTACTTC.

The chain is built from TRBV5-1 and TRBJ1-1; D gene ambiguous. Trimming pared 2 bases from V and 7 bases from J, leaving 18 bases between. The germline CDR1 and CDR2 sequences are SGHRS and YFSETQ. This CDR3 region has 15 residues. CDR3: CASSFLSSVVGEAFF. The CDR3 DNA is TGCGCCAGCAGCTTCCTCTCTTCTGTGGTCGGTGAAGCTTTCTTT.

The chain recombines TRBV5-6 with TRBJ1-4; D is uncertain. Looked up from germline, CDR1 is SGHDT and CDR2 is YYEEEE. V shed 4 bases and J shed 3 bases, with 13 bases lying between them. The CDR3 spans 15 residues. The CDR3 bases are TGTGCCAGCAGCCGCCAGCAGGTGTCTAATGAAAAACTGTTTTTT. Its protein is CASSRQQVSNEKLFF.